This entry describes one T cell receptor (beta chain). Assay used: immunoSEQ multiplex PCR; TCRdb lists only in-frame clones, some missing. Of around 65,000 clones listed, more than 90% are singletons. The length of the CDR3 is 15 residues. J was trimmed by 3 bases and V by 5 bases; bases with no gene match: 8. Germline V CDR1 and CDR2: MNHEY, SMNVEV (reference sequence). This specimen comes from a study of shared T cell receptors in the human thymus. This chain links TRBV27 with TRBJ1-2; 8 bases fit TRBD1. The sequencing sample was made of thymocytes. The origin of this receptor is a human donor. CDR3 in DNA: TGTGCCAGCAGTCGCGGGACAGGCGCTTACTATGGCTACACCTTC. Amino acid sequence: CASSRGTGAYYGYTF.